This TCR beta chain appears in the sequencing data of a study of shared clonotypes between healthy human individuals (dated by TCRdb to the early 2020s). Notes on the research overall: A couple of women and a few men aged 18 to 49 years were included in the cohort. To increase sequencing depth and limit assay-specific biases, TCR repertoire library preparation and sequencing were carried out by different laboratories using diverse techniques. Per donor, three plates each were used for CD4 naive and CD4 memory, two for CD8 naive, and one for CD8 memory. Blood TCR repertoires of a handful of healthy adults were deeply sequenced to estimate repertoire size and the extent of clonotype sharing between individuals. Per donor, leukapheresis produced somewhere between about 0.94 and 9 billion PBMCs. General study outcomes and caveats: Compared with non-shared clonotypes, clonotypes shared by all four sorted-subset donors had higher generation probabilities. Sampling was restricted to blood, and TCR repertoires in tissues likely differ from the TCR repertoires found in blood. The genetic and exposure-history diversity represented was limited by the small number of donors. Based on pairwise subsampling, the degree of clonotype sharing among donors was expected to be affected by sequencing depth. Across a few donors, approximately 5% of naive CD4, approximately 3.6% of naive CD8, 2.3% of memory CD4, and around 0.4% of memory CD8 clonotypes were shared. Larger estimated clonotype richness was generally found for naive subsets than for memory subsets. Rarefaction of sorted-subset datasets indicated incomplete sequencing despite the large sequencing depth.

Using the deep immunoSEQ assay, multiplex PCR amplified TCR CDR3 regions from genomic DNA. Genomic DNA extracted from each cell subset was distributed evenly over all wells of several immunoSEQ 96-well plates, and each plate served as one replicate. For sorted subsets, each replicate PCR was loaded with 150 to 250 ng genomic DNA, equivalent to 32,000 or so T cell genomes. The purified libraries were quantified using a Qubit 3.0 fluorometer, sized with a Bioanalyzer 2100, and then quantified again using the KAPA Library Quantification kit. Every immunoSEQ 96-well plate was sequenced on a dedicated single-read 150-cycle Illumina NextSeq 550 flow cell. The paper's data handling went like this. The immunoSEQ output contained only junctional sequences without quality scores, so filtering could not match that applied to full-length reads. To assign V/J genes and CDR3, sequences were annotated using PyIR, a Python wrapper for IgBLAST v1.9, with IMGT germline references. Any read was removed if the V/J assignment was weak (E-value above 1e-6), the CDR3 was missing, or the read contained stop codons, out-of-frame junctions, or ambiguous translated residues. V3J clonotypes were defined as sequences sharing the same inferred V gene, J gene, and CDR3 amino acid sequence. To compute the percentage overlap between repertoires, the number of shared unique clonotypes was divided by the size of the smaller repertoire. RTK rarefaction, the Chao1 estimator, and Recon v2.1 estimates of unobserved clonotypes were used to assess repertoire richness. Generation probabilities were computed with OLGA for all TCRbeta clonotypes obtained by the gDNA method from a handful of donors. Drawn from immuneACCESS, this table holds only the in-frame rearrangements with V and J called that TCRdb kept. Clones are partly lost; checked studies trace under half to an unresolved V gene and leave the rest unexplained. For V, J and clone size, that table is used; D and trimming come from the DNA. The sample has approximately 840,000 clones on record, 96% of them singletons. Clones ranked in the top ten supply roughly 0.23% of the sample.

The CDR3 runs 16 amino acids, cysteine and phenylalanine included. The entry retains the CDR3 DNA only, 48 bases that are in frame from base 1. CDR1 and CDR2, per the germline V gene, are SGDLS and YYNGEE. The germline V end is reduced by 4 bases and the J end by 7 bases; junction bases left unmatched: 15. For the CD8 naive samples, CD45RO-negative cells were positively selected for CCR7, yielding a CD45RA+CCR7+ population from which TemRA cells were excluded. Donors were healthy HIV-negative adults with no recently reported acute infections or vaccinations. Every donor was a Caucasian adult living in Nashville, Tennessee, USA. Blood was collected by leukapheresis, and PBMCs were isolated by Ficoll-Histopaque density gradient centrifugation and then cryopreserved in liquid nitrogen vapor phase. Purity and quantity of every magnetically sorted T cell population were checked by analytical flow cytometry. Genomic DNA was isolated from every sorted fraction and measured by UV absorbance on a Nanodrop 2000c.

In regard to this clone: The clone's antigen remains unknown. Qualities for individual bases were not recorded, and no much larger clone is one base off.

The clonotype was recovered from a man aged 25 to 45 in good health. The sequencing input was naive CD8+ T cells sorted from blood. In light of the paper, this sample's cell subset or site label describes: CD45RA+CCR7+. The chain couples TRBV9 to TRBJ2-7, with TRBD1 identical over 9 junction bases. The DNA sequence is TGTGCCAGCAGCCCATACTCCGGGACAGGGAGCATGGAGCAGTACTTC. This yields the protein CASSPYSGTGSMEQYF.